This paragraph reports one TCR beta chain. Its antigen is currently unknown. Following RNA extraction, reverse transcription yielded cDNA that acted as the sequencing template. Sequencing used immunoSEQ multiplex PCR; TCRdb keeps in-frame clones, though not all of them. This table holds 6,500 to 10,000 clones, roughly 55% found once. Lesional scalp tissue (obtained by punch biopsy) and peripheral blood were collected from alopecia areata patients. This sample is drawn from a study of CD8+ T cells in alopecia areata. Study information: Tofacitinib was taken orally by treated patients, and the dose was 5 to 10 mg twice daily. Tofacitinib dosing lasted 6 to 18 months, which was then followed by 6 months off drug.

Study-wide results and caveats: It was lesional scalp, especially alopecia totalis/universalis, that showed higher clonality than normal scalp. Sequence data from scalp samples additionally include resident alphabeta T cells of normal skin.

V lost 0 bases and J 0 bases, leaving 14 bases between the germline ends. The CDR3 has 18 amino acids. The germline V gene encodes CDR1 SGHVS and CDR2 FNYEAQ. Sequencing was performed on skin, taken at week 0. The TCR comes from a human donor with alopecia areata. This chain links TRBV7-6 with TRBJ1-4; D is undetermined. The DNA of the CDR3 is TGTGCCAGCAGCTTAGCAGGAAACAGCGCCGCAACTAATGAAAAACTGTTTTTT. Its protein product is CASSLAGNSAATNEKLFF.